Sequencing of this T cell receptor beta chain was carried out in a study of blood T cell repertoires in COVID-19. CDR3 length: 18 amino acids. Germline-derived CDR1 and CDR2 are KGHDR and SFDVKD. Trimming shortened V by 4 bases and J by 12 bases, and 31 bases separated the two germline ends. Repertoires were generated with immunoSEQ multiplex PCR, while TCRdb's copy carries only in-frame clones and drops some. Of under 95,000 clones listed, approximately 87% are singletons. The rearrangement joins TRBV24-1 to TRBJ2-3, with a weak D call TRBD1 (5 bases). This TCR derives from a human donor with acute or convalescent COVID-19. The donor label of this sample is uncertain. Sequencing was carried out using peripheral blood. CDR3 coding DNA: TGTGCCACCAGTGAAACAGGATTTAGTAGCACAGATACCGCCGACCAGTATTTT. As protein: CATSETGFSSTDTADQYF.